This TCR beta chain emerged from a study of cytomegalovirus exposure and HLA in healthy donors. The study, taken as a whole, reports: In a later analysis, V- and J-gene trimming of beta chains associated with a DCLRE1C missense variant, replicated independently. Certain sequence variants were highly shared and formed a cluster, and this cluster was likely a sequencing artifact. The study designated about 180 TCR beta chains cytomegalovirus-associated. In an earlier analysis, productive rearrangement rates for most beta V segments clustered near 87% or 30%.

This CDR3 region has 15 residues. The V and J ends lost 7 bases and 0 bases respectively, with 13 bases between them. CDR1 and CDR2 from the germline V gene are MNHEY and SVGAGI. The PCR had 60 Vbeta and 13 Jbeta primers. The table came from immunoSEQ multiplex PCR; TCRdb's copy has only in-frame clones and leaves some out. The sample contains some 120,000 clones, 80% of which appear only once. Note on this clone: What it recognizes is unknown.

The chain combines TRBV6-5 with TRBJ2-1; tentatively, D is TRBD2 (7 bases). This TCR was sampled from a man aged 35 to 55 in good health and CMV-seronegative. Sequencing was carried out using PBMCs. The DNA of the CDR3 is TGTGCCAGCAAAAAGGGGGGGAACTCCTACAATGAGCAGTTCTTC. Translating gives CASKKGGNSYNEQFF.